The sequence of this TCR beta chain was determined in a study of sequential checkpoint blockade in melanoma. This CDR3 contains 15 residues. The germline gives CDR1 SGHRS, CDR2 YFSETQ. With 2 bases clipped from V and 1 base from J, the junction kept 3 bases outside the gene matches. Treatment specified: randomized to nivolumab then ipilimumab (arm A) or the reverse (arm B). The data were produced by immunoSEQ multiplex PCR, yet TCRdb's version contains in-frame clones alone and is incomplete. The table has about 20,000 clones, 82% seen once. Sequences were derived from CD8+ T cells sorted from blood (inferred from file names), sampled from a patient given nivolumab and ipilimumab in sequence. The chain recombines TRBV5-1 with TRBJ2-5, with 9 positions matching TRBD2. The TCR comes from a human donor with melanoma. CDR3 in amino acids: CASSFRGGAQETQYF. As DNA, the CDR3 is TGCGCCAGCAGCTTTCGCGGGGGGGCCCAAGAGACCCAGTACTTC.